This is a list of T cell receptor beta chains from one sample in a study of technical replicates of blood from a handful of donors. Libraries were prepared by immunoSEQ multiplex PCR; TCRdb keeps only in-frame clonotypes and omits some of them. The table includes 70,000 or so clones, 95% to 98% detected once. Material: T cells isolated from PBMCs. Receptors originate from a human donor in good health. The CDR3 runs from the conserved cysteine through the conserved F or W. D genes are given only for firm matches. Clone size, where shown, is once, few, many, or a class for clones that have expanded.

abundance: -
d_gene: -
v_gene: TRBV18
j_gene: TRBJ1-2
CDR3aa: CASSPPGRNGYTF
CDR3nt: TGTGCCAGCTCTCCCCCGGGGAGGAATGGCTACACCTTC

abundance: -
d_gene: TRBD1
v_gene: TRBV18
j_gene: TRBJ1-4
CDR3aa: CASSQGTGEKLFF
CDR3nt: TGTGCCAGCTCACAGGGGACAGGGGAAAAACTGTTTTTT

abundance: -
d_gene: -
v_gene: TRBV11-2
j_gene: TRBJ1-5
CDR3aa: CASSLGPQGHNQPQHF
CDR3nt: TGTGCCAGCAGCTTAGGACCCCAGGGGCACAATCAGCCCCAGCATTTT

abundance: -
d_gene: -
v_gene: TRBV6-1
j_gene: TRBJ2-2
CDR3aa: CASSEMSNTGELFF
CDR3nt: TGTGCCAGCAGTGAAATGTCTAACACCGGGGAGCTGTTTTTT

abundance: once
d_gene: TRBD2
v_gene: TRBV10-2
j_gene: TRBJ2-1
CDR3aa: CASSEQGLAGFNEQFF
CDR3nt: TGCGCCAGCAGTGAGCAGGGACTAGCGGGATTTAATGAGCAGTTCTTC

abundance: -
d_gene: TRBD1
v_gene: TRBV5-1
j_gene: TRBJ1-4
CDR3aa: CASSLGQGGEKLFF
CDR3nt: TGCGCCAGCAGCCTGGGACAGGGGGGCGAAAAACTGTTTTTT

abundance: -
d_gene: TRBD1
v_gene: TRBV2
j_gene: TRBJ2-2
CDR3aa: CASSRSGTGGLGELFF
CDR3nt: TGTGCCAGCAGTAGATCCGGGACAGGGGGCCTCGGGGAGCTGTTTTTT

abundance: -
d_gene: -
v_gene: TRBV6-1
j_gene: TRBJ2-2
CDR3aa: CASAATHTGELFF
CDR3nt: TGTGCCAGCGCAGCGACTCACACCGGGGAGCTGTTTTTT

abundance: -
d_gene: -
v_gene: TRBV6-5
j_gene: TRBJ2-5
CDR3aa: CASSYSAAQYF
CDR3nt: TGTGCCAGCAGTTACTCGGCGGCCCAGTACTTC

abundance: -
d_gene: -
v_gene: TRBV4-2
j_gene: TRBJ2-7
CDR3aa: CASSQDSQFYEQYF
CDR3nt: TGTGCCAGCAGCCAAGATTCCCAGTTCTACGAGCAGTACTTC

abundance: -
d_gene: -
v_gene: TRBV18
j_gene: TRBJ1-4
CDR3aa: CASSQYRDQLEKLFF
CDR3nt: TGTGCCAGCTCACAATACAGGGATCAACTGGAAAAACTGTTTTTT

abundance: -
d_gene: -
v_gene: TRBV13
j_gene: TRBJ1-2
CDR3aa: CASSLGRGAGYTF
CDR3nt: TGTGCCAGCAGCTTAGGCCGGGGGGCGGGCTACACCTTC

abundance: -
d_gene: TRBD1
v_gene: TRBV11-2
j_gene: TRBJ1-5
CDR3aa: CASSFGTGGRQPQHF
CDR3nt: TGTGCCAGCAGCTTTGGGACAGGGGGTAGGCAGCCCCAGCATTTT

abundance: -
d_gene: TRBD2
v_gene: TRBV13
j_gene: TRBJ2-1
CDR3aa: CASSTSGRASGNEQFF
CDR3nt: TGTGCCAGCAGTACTAGCGGGAGGGCCTCAGGAAATGAGCAGTTCTTC

abundance: -
d_gene: -
v_gene: TRBV29-1
j_gene: TRBJ1-1
CDR3aa: CSVETGQHTEAFF
CDR3nt: TGCAGCGTTGAAACAGGGCAACACACTGAAGCTTTCTTT

abundance: -
d_gene: TRBD2
v_gene: TRBV4-3
j_gene: TRBJ2-7
CDR3aa: CASSQEAGTSGYEQYF
CDR3nt: TGCGCCAGCAGCCAAGAAGCCGGGACTAGCGGATACGAGCAGTACTTC

abundance: -
d_gene: -
v_gene: TRBV7-3
j_gene: TRBJ1-1
CDR3aa: CASSSSGNTEAFF
CDR3nt: TGTGCCAGCAGCTCGTCAGGGAACACTGAAGCTTTCTTT

abundance: -
d_gene: -
v_gene: TRBV19
j_gene: TRBJ1-4
CDR3aa: CASSLPYEKLFF
CDR3nt: TGTGCCAGTAGTCTCCCTTATGAAAAACTGTTTTTT

abundance: -
d_gene: -
v_gene: TRBV2
j_gene: TRBJ2-5
CDR3aa: CASIGGVETQYF
CDR3nt: TGTGCCAGCATAGGCGGGGTTGAGACCCAGTACTTC

abundance: -
d_gene: -
v_gene: TRBV29-1
j_gene: TRBJ2-5
CDR3aa: CSVVKGQETQYF
CDR3nt: TGCAGCGTTGTGAAGGGGCAAGAGACCCAGTACTTC

abundance: -
d_gene: TRBD2
v_gene: TRBV7-9
j_gene: TRBJ2-3
CDR3aa: CASSTETSGRPDTQYF
CDR3nt: TGTGCCAGCAGCACCGAGACTAGCGGGAGACCAGATACGCAGTATTTT

abundance: -
d_gene: TRBD2
v_gene: TRBV2
j_gene: TRBJ2-5
CDR3aa: CASSPSRLAGTQETQYF
CDR3nt: TGTGCCAGCAGTCCCAGCCGACTAGCGGGTACTCAAGAGACCCAGTACTTC

abundance: -
d_gene: -
v_gene: TRBV2
j_gene: TRBJ1-5
CDR3aa: CASKETEYQPQHF
CDR3nt: TGTGCCAGCAAGGAAACAGAATATCAGCCCCAGCATTTT

abundance: -
d_gene: -
v_gene: TRBV7-8
j_gene: TRBJ1-1
CDR3aa: CASSLAGNTEAFF
CDR3nt: TGTGCCAGCAGCCTCGCCGGGAACACTGAAGCTTTCTTT

abundance: -
d_gene: -
v_gene: TRBV7-9
j_gene: TRBJ2-2
CDR3aa: CASSPIGAVGELFF
CDR3nt: TGTGCCAGCAGCCCAATTGGGGCTGTCGGGGAGCTGTTTTTT

abundance: once
d_gene: -
v_gene: TRBV12-5
j_gene: TRBJ2-5
CDR3aa: CASGLVYSGETQYF
CDR3nt: TGTGCTAGTGGTTTGGTATATAGTGGAGAGACCCAGTACTTC

abundance: -
d_gene: TRBD1
v_gene: TRBV7-9
j_gene: TRBJ2-7
CDR3aa: CASSARQGTSYEQYF
CDR3nt: TGTGCCAGCAGCGCCCGACAGGGAACCTCCTACGAGCAGTACTTC

abundance: -
d_gene: -
v_gene: TRBV11-2
j_gene: TRBJ1-1
CDR3aa: CASSLGGLRKGTEAFF
CDR3nt: TGTGCCAGCAGCTTAGGGGGACTACGAAAAGGCACTGAAGCTTTCTTT

abundance: -
d_gene: -
v_gene: TRBV7-3
j_gene: TRBJ1-3
CDR3aa: CASSPLSGGAGNTIYF
CDR3nt: TGTGCCAGCAGCCCCTTATCGGGCGGGGCTGGAAACACCATATATTTT

abundance: -
d_gene: TRBD2
v_gene: TRBV5-1
j_gene: TRBJ2-3
CDR3aa: CASSLEREGWYF
CDR3nt: TGCGCCAGCAGCTTGGAGCGGGAGGGATGGTATTTT

abundance: -
d_gene: -
v_gene: TRBV10-3
j_gene: TRBJ2-5
CDR3aa: CAISAREQSIDRETQYF
CDR3nt: TGTGCCATCAGTGCGAGAGAACAGTCCATTGACAGGGAGACCCAGTACTTC

abundance: -
d_gene: TRBD2
v_gene: TRBV6-5
j_gene: TRBJ2-3
CDR3aa: CASSFTSESTDTQYF
CDR3nt: TGTGCCAGCAGTTTTACTAGCGAAAGCACAGATACGCAGTATTTT

abundance: -
d_gene: TRBD1
v_gene: TRBV19
j_gene: TRBJ1-5
CDR3aa: CASSIDRGSDQPQHF
CDR3nt: TGTGCCAGTAGTATCGACAGGGGCTCGGATCAGCCCCAGCATTTT

abundance: -
d_gene: -
v_gene: TRBV19
j_gene: TRBJ1-5
CDR3aa: CASTPLEGQPQHF
CDR3nt: TGTGCCAGTACCCCATTAGAGGGACAGCCCCAGCATTTT

abundance: -
d_gene: -
v_gene: TRBV7-8
j_gene: TRBJ2-5
CDR3aa: CASSERVGETQYF
CDR3nt: TGTGCCAGCAGTGAGAGGGTGGGGGAGACCCAGTACTTC

abundance: -
d_gene: TRBD2
v_gene: TRBV25-1
j_gene: TRBJ2-7
CDR3aa: CASSEHGLAGVYEQYF
CDR3nt: TGTGCCAGCAGTGAACACGGACTAGCGGGAGTCTACGAGCAGTACTTC

abundance: -
d_gene: TRBD2
v_gene: TRBV7-3
j_gene: TRBJ2-6
CDR3aa: CASSPYGLAGEPSGANVLTF
CDR3nt: TGTGCCAGCAGCCCATATGGACTAGCGGGAGAGCCATCTGGGGCCAACGTCCTGACTTTC

abundance: -
d_gene: TRBD2
v_gene: TRBV5-6
j_gene: TRBJ2-1
CDR3aa: CASSLGIAGLGNEQFF
CDR3nt: TGTGCCAGCAGCTTGGGTATAGCGGGATTGGGCAATGAGCAGTTCTTC